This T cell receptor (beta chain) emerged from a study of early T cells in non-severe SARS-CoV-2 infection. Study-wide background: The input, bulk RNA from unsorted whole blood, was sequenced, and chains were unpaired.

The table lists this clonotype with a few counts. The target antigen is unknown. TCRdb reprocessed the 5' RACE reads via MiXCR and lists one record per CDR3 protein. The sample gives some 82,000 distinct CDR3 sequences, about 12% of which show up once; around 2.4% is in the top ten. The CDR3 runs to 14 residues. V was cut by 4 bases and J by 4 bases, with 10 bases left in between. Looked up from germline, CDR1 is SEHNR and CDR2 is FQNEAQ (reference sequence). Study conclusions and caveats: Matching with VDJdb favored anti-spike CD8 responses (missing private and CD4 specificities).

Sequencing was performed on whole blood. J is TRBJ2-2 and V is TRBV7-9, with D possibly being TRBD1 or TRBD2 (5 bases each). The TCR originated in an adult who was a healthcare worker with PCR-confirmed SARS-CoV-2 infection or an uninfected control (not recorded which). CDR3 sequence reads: CASSSGTTTGELFF. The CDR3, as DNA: TGTGCCAGCAGCTCCGGGACCACCACCGGGGAGCTGTTTTTT. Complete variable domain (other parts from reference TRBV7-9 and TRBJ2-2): DTGVSQNPRHKITKRGQNVTFRCDPISEHNRLYWYRQTLGQGPEFLTYFQNEAQLEKSRLLSDRFSAERPKGSFSTLEIQRTEQGDSAMYLCASSSGTTTGELFFGEGSRLTVL.